This is a list of T cell receptor beta chains from one sample in a study of Ad26.COV2.S vaccination and SARS-CoV-2 variants. TCRdb's copy holds only in-frame clones and misses some; the assay was immunoSEQ multiplex PCR. Among over 250,000 clones listed, 80% to 90% were seen once. Here the sequenced sample was peripheral blood, taken in a trial of Ad26.COV2.S vaccine versus placebo. Every receptor here comes from a person aged 18-65 years who received the Ad26.COV2.S COVID-19 vaccine or a placebo. Both conserved end residues are part of each CDR3. The D gene is left open where the match is weak. Not all rows give a size; the values are once, few, many and, for expanded clones, a class.

TRBV27	.	TRBJ1-1	.	CASSLFPPGGENTEAFF	TGTGCCAGCAGTTTATTCCCCCCGGGGGGTGAGAACACTGAAGCTTTCTTT
TRBV6-6	once	TRBJ1-1	.	CASRRGEGRYAFF	TGTGCCAGCAGGAGAGGGGAGGGACGTTACGCTTTCTTT
TRBV6-5	.	TRBJ2-5	TRBD2	CASSPLTSGRETQYF	TGTGCCAGCAGTCCCCTCACTAGCGGGAGAGAGACCCAGTACTTC
TRBV2	.	TRBJ1-2	.	CASSEGLLGYTF	TGTGCCAGCAGTGAAGGACTCCTCGGCTACACCTTC
TRBV7-2	.	TRBJ1-5	TRBD1	CASSFDRVGQPQHF	TGTGCCAGCAGCTTCGACAGGGTGGGTCAGCCCCAGCATTTT
TRBV5-6	.	TRBJ1-4	.	CASSSYGTVNEKLFF	TGTGCCAGCAGCTCTTATGGGACGGTTAATGAAAAACTGTTTTTT
TRBV19	.	TRBJ2-7	TRBD1	CASRPRTGGSYEQYF	TGTGCCAGTAGGCCTAGGACAGGGGGCAGCTACGAGCAGTACTTC
TRBV2	once	TRBJ1-2	TRBD1	CASSESGGDGYTF	TGTGCCAGCAGTGAATCAGGGGGCGATGGCTACACCTTC
TRBV7-9	.	TRBJ2-1	TRBD1	CASSPGQGINNEQFF	TGTGCCAGCAGCCCGGGACAGGGCATCAACAATGAGCAGTTCTTC
TRBV5-5	.	TRBJ1-2	.	CASSAGSGVGYGYTF	TGTGCCAGCAGCGCCGGGTCAGGAGTGGGGTATGGCTACACCTTC
TRBV18	once	TRBJ2-7	TRBD1	CASSRDRGQLNEQYF	TGTGCCAGCTCACGGGACAGGGGCCAACTCAACGAGCAGTACTTC
TRBV27	.	TRBJ2-1	TRBD1	CASSLRTGRINEQFF	TGTGCCAGCAGTCTAAGGACAGGGAGGATCAATGAGCAGTTCTTC
TRBV24-1	.	TRBJ2-1	.	CATSDLNNEQFF	TGTGCCACCAGTGATTTGAACAATGAGCAGTTCTTC
TRBV18	.	TRBJ1-3	.	CASSPKGAGNTIYF	TGTGCCAGCTCACCAAAAGGGGCAGGAAACACCATATATTTT
TRBV7-9	.	TRBJ1-3	.	CASSLGGYSGNTIYF	TGTGCCAGCAGCCTCGGGGGCTACTCTGGAAACACCATATATTTT
TRBV27	.	TRBJ1-4	.	CASSPEGEKLFF	TGTGCCAGCAGCCCGGAGGGTGAAAAACTGTTTTTT
TRBV30	few	TRBJ1-2	.	CAWSRQEEGYTF	TGTGCCTGGAGTAGACAGGAGGAAGGCTACACCTTC
TRBV29-1	.	TRBJ2-7	.	CSVGKGVAYEQYF	TGCAGCGTTGGGAAGGGGGTTGCCTACGAGCAGTACTTC
TRBV19	.	TRBJ1-2	TRBD1	CASSAQGGYGYTF	TGTGCCAGTAGTGCCCAGGGGGGCTATGGCTACACCTTC
TRBV6-1	.	TRBJ1-6	TRBD1	CASSDRGLDNSPLHF	TGTGCCAGCAGTGACAGGGGGCTCGATAATTCACCCCTCCACTTT
TRBV2	few	TRBJ2-2	.	CASRVTGELFF	TGTGCCAGCAGGGTTACCGGGGAGCTGTTTTTT
TRBV7-9	.	TRBJ1-6	.	CASSFGNSPLHF	TGTGCCAGCAGCTTCGGGAATTCACCCCTCCACTTT
TRBV11-2	.	TRBJ2-5	.	CASSLERSRETQYF	TGTGCCAGCAGCTTAGAACGATCCAGGGAGACCCAGTACTTC
TRBV2	.	TRBJ1-1	TRBD1	CASSEETGRTEAFF	TGTGCCAGCAGTGAGGAGACAGGGAGGACTGAAGCTTTCTTT
TRBV5-1	.	TRBJ2-7	.	CASSLVAGVEEQYF	TGCGCCAGCAGCTTGGTGGCAGGGGTGGAGGAGCAGTACTTC
TRBV11-1	.	TRBJ2-6	.	CASSLGLYSGANVLTF	TGTGCCAGCAGCTTAGGACTCTACTCTGGGGCCAACGTCCTGACTTTC
TRBV27	.	TRBJ1-4	.	CASSLKSNEKLFF	TGTGCCAGCAGTTTAAAGTCTAATGAAAAACTGTTTTTT
TRBV7-8	.	TRBJ2-7	.	CASSLSLAYYEQYF	TGTGCCAGCAGCTTAAGCCTAGCGTACTACGAGCAGTACTTC
TRBV7-9	.	TRBJ2-1	.	CAVTGMAAINEQFF	TGTGCCGTCACCGGTATGGCAGCTATTAATGAGCAGTTCTTC
TRBV14	.	TRBJ1-1	.	CASSQGVTSEAFF	TGTGCCAGCAGCCAAGGGGTAACTTCTGAAGCTTTCTTT
TRBV5-4	.	TRBJ1-2	.	CASSLVGNQRRRGYTF	TGTGCCAGCAGCTTGGTCGGGAACCAGAGGCGACGAGGCTACACCTTC
TRBV7-3	.	TRBJ1-2	TRBD1	CASSPLTGMGGGYTF	TGTGCCAGCAGCCCCCTGACAGGGATGGGAGGAGGCTACACCTTC
TRBV30	.	TRBJ2-7	.	CAWSSSPMGEQYF	TGTGCCTGGAGTTCCTCCCCAATGGGAGAGCAGTACTTC
TRBV5-1	.	TRBJ2-7	.	CASSQASVGVPFGYEQYF	TGCGCCAGCAGCCAGGCGTCCGTTGGGGTCCCTTTTGGGTACGAGCAGTACTTC
TRBV5-5	.	TRBJ2-7	TRBD1	CASSLRDRAAYEQYF	TGTGCCAGCAGCCTCCGCGACAGGGCCGCCTACGAGCAGTACTTC
TRBV11-2	once	TRBJ1-3	.	CASSLSPRGSSGNTIYF	TGTGCCAGCAGCTTAAGCCCCCGGGGAAGCTCTGGAAACACCATATATTTT
TRBV29-1	.	TRBJ2-2	TRBD1	CSVGDRGSTGELFF	TGCAGCGTGGGGGACAGGGGGTCGACCGGGGAGCTGTTTTTT
TRBV3-1/TRBV3-2	.	TRBJ1-4	TRBD1	CASSRPGQGNEKLFF	TGTGCCAGCAGCCGACCGGGACAGGGAAATGAAAAACTGTTTTTT
TRBV5-1	.	TRBJ1-4	TRBD1	CASSLGGTGFEKLFF	TGCGCCAGCAGCTTGGGCGGGACAGGGTTTGAAAAACTGTTTTTT
TRBV12-3/TRBV12-4	once	TRBJ2-5	TRBD2	CATTGGAQETQYF	TGTGCCACCACCGGGGGGGCCCAAGAGACCCAGTACTTC
TRBV4-1	.	TRBJ1-3	TRBD1	CASSQDRWTGLSGNTIYF	TGCGCCAGCAGCCAAGATCGTTGGACAGGACTCTCTGGAAACACCATATATTTT
TRBV11-2	.	TRBJ2-5	TRBD2	CASSLDNTGGRAGETQYF	TGTGCCAGCAGCTTAGATAACACCGGCGGGAGGGCCGGGGAGACCCAGTACTTC
TRBV9	.	TRBJ1-2	TRBD1	CASSITGGRSYGYTF	TGTGCCAGCAGCATTACAGGGGGGCGAAGCTATGGCTACACCTTC
TRBV3-1/TRBV3-2	.	TRBJ2-3	TRBD2	CASSQGDSGRAEYF	TGTGCCAGCAGCCAAGGGGATAGCGGGAGGGCCGAGTATTTT
TRBV3-1/TRBV3-2	.	TRBJ2-3	TRBD2	CASSPLAGRTDTQYF	TGTGCCAGCAGCCCCTTAGCGGGGCGCACAGATACGCAGTATTTT
TRBV7-9	.	TRBJ1-5	.	CASSFGGAQPQHF	TGTGCCAGCAGTTTTGGGGGAGCTCAGCCCCAGCATTTT
TRBV4-2	many	TRBJ1-5	.	CASSQGTDSNQPQHF	TGTGCCAGCAGCCAAGGCACAGATAGCAATCAGCCCCAGCATTTT
TRBV29-1	.	TRBJ1-2	TRBD1	CSVGQGAEIDGYTF	TGCAGCGTCGGACAGGGGGCGGAGATTGATGGCTACACCTTC
TRBV18	.	TRBJ2-5	.	CASSPRQAPGETQYF	TGTGCCAGCTCACCCAGACAGGCCCCGGGAGAGACCCAGTACTTC
TRBV5-4	.	TRBJ1-1	TRBD1	CASSFTGGIEAFF	TGTGCCAGCAGCTTCACAGGGGGCATTGAAGCTTTCTTT
TRBV15	.	TRBJ2-3	.	CATSTGRDDLSDTQYF	TGTGCCACCAGCACGGGCAGGGACGACCTTTCAGATACGCAGTATTTT
TRBV7-3	.	TRBJ2-7	.	CASSSSRPISYEQYF	TGTGCCAGCAGCTCTAGTAGACCCATCTCCTACGAGCAGTACTTC
TRBV6-5	.	TRBJ1-6	.	CASSWTRDNSPLHF	TGTGCCAGCAGTTGGACAAGGGATAATTCACCCCTCCACTTT
TRBV3-1/TRBV3-2	once	TRBJ2-5	.	CASSPRVSSSRETQYF	TGTGCCAGCAGCCCGCGGGTCTCTTCTTCCCGGGAGACCCAGTACTTC
TRBV7-9	.	TRBJ2-7	TRBD2	CASSFGREYAEQYF	TGTGCCAGCAGCTTTGGGCGGGAGTACGCCGAGCAGTACTTC
TRBV29-1	.	TRBJ2-5	.	CSVERGLQETQYF	TGCAGCGTTGAACGGGGGCTCCAAGAGACCCAGTACTTC
TRBV29-1	.	TRBJ2-5	.	CSVEKDVETQYF	TGCAGCGTGGAAAAGGACGTAGAGACCCAGTACTTC
TRBV5-1	.	TRBJ2-2	.	CASSRDGEGTGELFF	TGCGCCAGCAGCAGGGACGGGGAAGGTACCGGGGAGCTGTTTTTT
TRBV5-1	.	TRBJ2-7	TRBD2	CASSLGTSGRATYEQYF	TGCGCCAGCAGCTTGGGGACTAGCGGGAGGGCCACCTACGAGCAGTACTTC